At least ten counts were recorded for the clone carrying this T cell receptor beta chain. What it binds is not known. This entry is derived from a study of T cell repertoires in cytomegalovirus infection. About the study: Through public TCR beta signatures, both CMV infection and matching HLA type were indicated. Study conclusions and caveats: In two of eight donors, the top clonotype was HLA-C-restricted CMV-specific.

A single record per CDR3 protein comes from TCRdb applying MiXCR to the reads. The table has about 260,000 distinct CDR3 sequences, around 13% seen once. The CDR3 is made up of 17 amino acids. Germline trimming cut 1 base from V and 0 bases from J; bases unmatched to any gene: 4. CDR1 is SGHVS, CDR2 FQNEAQ, per germline. The material sequenced was PBMCs. This receptor was obtained from a human donor in good health (CMV status not recorded). Some clones in this sample may be carry-over from other donors' samples. V and J are TRBV7-8 and TRBJ2-1; 9 bases line up with TRBD2. The CDR3 region is CASSLGGGGASYNEQFF. The CDR3 DNA reads as TGTGCCAGCAGCTTAGGAGGCGGGGGGGCCTCCTACAATGAGCAGTTCTTC.